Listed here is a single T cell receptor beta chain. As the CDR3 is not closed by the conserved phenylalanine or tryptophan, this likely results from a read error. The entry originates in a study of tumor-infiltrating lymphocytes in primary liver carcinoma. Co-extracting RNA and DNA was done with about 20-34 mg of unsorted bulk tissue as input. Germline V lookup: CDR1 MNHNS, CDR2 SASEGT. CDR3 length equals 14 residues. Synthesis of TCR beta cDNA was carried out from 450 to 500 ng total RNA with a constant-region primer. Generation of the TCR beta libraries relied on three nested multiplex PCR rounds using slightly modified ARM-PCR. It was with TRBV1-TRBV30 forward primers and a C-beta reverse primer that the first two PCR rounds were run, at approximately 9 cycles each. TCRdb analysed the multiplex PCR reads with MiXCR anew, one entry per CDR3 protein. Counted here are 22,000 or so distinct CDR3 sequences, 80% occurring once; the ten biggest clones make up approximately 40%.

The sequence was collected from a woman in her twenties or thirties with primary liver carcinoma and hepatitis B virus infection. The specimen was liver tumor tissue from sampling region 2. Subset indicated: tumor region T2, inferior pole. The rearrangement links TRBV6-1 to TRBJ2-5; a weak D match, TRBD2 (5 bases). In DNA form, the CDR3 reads TGTGTCAGCAGTTTTAGCGAGAGATCAGAGACCCAGTACTCC. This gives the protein CVSSFSERSETQYS.